A selection of T cell receptor beta chains follows, all from one sample in a study of molecular identifiers for immune sequencing clone quantification. TCRdb re-analysed the PCR reads in MiXCR, keeping a single row per CDR3 protein. Among 600,000 to 650,000 distinct CDR3 sequences listed, approximately 20% were seen once. The sequenced sample consisted of naive CD8+ T cells from blood, with Jurkat cell RNA spiked in. The receptors were sampled from a human donor in good health. Some libraries in this study had Jurkat cell RNA spiked in. The CDR3 runs from the conserved cysteine through the conserved F or W. D genes are given only for firm matches. Where a row states a size, it is once, few, many or the class of an expanded clone; other rows omit it.

abundance: .
d_gene: .
j_gene: TRBJ2-1
v_gene: TRBV7-9
CDR3nt: TGTGCCAGCAGCCCACCTAGCACGAGCTCCTACAATGAGCAGTTCTTC
CDR3aa: CASSPPSTSSYNEQFF

abundance: .
d_gene: TRBD2
j_gene: TRBJ2-1
v_gene: TRBV5-6
CDR3nt: TGTGCCAGCAGCCCAACTAGCGGGGGGGCCGGTGAGCAGTTCTTC
CDR3aa: CASSPTSGGAGEQFF

abundance: many
d_gene: .
j_gene: TRBJ2-1
v_gene: TRBV4-3
CDR3nt: TGCGCCAGCAGCCAAGAGTCAGCGGGGACAGGCAATGAGCAGTTCTTC
CDR3aa: CASSQESAGTGNEQFF

abundance: .
d_gene: .
j_gene: TRBJ2-1
v_gene: TRBV27
CDR3nt: TGTGCCAGCAGTTTACGAGGGAGCCTTAATGAGCAGTTCTTC
CDR3aa: CASSLRGSLNEQFF

abundance: .
d_gene: .
j_gene: TRBJ1-3
v_gene: TRBV9
CDR3nt: TGTGCCAGCAGCGAGGAAGGGGCGGCGTACTCTGGAAACACCATATATTTT
CDR3aa: CASSEEGAAYSGNTIYF

abundance: .
d_gene: .
j_gene: TRBJ2-1
v_gene: TRBV28
CDR3nt: TGTGCCACAGAGCTACAACCCCGAGAGGATGAGCAGTTCTTC
CDR3aa: CATELQPREDEQFF

abundance: few
d_gene: .
j_gene: TRBJ1-1
v_gene: TRBV19
CDR3nt: TGTGCCAGTAGTATAGGCGGGGGCCTATTTGAAGCTTTCTTT
CDR3aa: CASSIGGGLFEAFF

abundance: many
d_gene: TRBD1
j_gene: TRBJ1-4
v_gene: TRBV12-3/TRBV12-4
CDR3nt: TGTGCCAGCAGTTTCATCGGGACAGATGAAAAACTGTTTTTT
CDR3aa: CASSFIGTDEKLFF

abundance: .
d_gene: TRBD1
j_gene: TRBJ2-7
v_gene: TRBV4-3
CDR3nt: TGCGCCAGCAGCCAGGACAGGGTTGAAAGGTACGAGCAGTACTTC
CDR3aa: CASSQDRVERYEQYF

abundance: many
d_gene: .
j_gene: TRBJ2-3
v_gene: TRBV5-1
CDR3nt: TGCGCCAGCAGCTTGTTAGGGACAAGCACAGATACGCAGTATTTT
CDR3aa: CASSLLGTSTDTQYF

abundance: many
d_gene: .
j_gene: TRBJ1-1
v_gene: TRBV28
CDR3nt: TGTGCCAGCAGTTCGCAGATGGGTGCTGAAGCTTTCTTT
CDR3aa: CASSSQMGAEAFF

abundance: .
d_gene: .
j_gene: TRBJ2-2
v_gene: TRBV12-3/TRBV12-4
CDR3nt: TGTGCCAGCAGTTTAGTCCCGGGGGGCCCGGACACCGGGGAGCTGTTTTTT
CDR3aa: CASSLVPGGPDTGELFF

abundance: .
d_gene: .
j_gene: TRBJ1-2
v_gene: TRBV6-2/TRBV6-3
CDR3nt: TGTGCCAGCAGTTACTCGAATCCGGGGTCTCATGGCTACACCTTC
CDR3aa: CASSYSNPGSHGYTF

abundance: .
d_gene: .
j_gene: TRBJ1-2
v_gene: TRBV19
CDR3nt: TGTGCCAGCGGGGGGGGGCACGGCTACACCTTC
CDR3aa: CASGGGHGYTF

abundance: many
d_gene: .
j_gene: TRBJ1-5
v_gene: TRBV7-9
CDR3nt: TGTGCCAGCAGCTACACCCATAGCAATCAGCCCCAGCATTTT
CDR3aa: CASSYTHSNQPQHF

abundance: few
d_gene: TRBD1
j_gene: TRBJ1-2
v_gene: TRBV7-9
CDR3nt: TGTGCCAGCAGCCCAGGGGGACAGGGCCCCCCTTGGAGCTATGGCTACACCTTC
CDR3aa: CASSPGGQGPPWSYGYTF

abundance: many
d_gene: .
j_gene: TRBJ2-6
v_gene: TRBV23-1
CDR3nt: TGCGCCAGCAGCCGGCAAGGTTCTATCTCTGGGGCCAACGTCCTGACTTTC
CDR3aa: CASSRQGSISGANVLTF

abundance: many
d_gene: TRBD2
j_gene: TRBJ2-3
v_gene: TRBV9
CDR3nt: TGTGCCAGCAGCGTACGACTAGCGGGGGCCCCCAAGGGGGGCACAGATACGCAGTATTTT
CDR3aa: CASSVRLAGAPKGGTDTQYF

abundance: .
d_gene: .
j_gene: TRBJ2-6
v_gene: TRBV21-1
CDR3nt: .
CDR3aa: CASTRRWRGVGAGANVLTF

abundance: .
d_gene: TRBD2
j_gene: TRBJ2-7
v_gene: TRBV11-1
CDR3nt: TGTGCCAGCAGCCTGAGACTAGCGGGAGTTACTCAGCAGTACTTC
CDR3aa: CASSLRLAGVTQQYF

abundance: many
d_gene: TRBD1
j_gene: TRBJ2-3
v_gene: TRBV30
CDR3nt: TGTGCCTGGAACCAGGGGGCTAGCACAGATACGCAGTATTTT
CDR3aa: CAWNQGASTDTQYF

abundance: few
d_gene: .
j_gene: TRBJ2-7
v_gene: TRBV27
CDR3nt: TGTGCCAGCAGTTTATCGGGCTTTAGCGCAATACCCTACGAGCAGTACTTC
CDR3aa: CASSLSGFSAIPYEQYF

abundance: many
d_gene: .
j_gene: TRBJ2-7
v_gene: TRBV5-1
CDR3nt: TGCGCCAGCAGCGGGGGGGCCAGAGGTGAGCAGTACTTC
CDR3aa: CASSGGARGEQYF

abundance: .
d_gene: .
j_gene: TRBJ2-7
v_gene: TRBV5-1
CDR3nt: TGCGCCAGCAGCTTTGCGGGGGCGGTAAACGAGCAGTACTTC
CDR3aa: CASSFAGAVNEQYF

abundance: many
d_gene: TRBD2
j_gene: TRBJ2-2
v_gene: TRBV5-4
CDR3nt: TGTGCCAGCAGCTTAGGGCTAGCGGGAGCCGACGGGGAGCTGTTTTTT
CDR3aa: CASSLGLAGADGELFF

abundance: .
d_gene: .
j_gene: TRBJ2-5
v_gene: TRBV2
CDR3nt: TGTGCCAGCAGTGTTGGACTACTCGAAGAGACCCAGTACTTC
CDR3aa: CASSVGLLEETQYF

abundance: .
d_gene: TRBD2
j_gene: TRBJ2-1
v_gene: TRBV6-2/TRBV6-3
CDR3nt: TGTGCCAGCAGTTACGGGCTAGCGGGAGATGAGCAGTTCTTC
CDR3aa: CASSYGLAGDEQFF

abundance: many
d_gene: .
j_gene: TRBJ2-1
v_gene: TRBV9
CDR3nt: TGTGCCAGCAGCGTCTCCGAAAACAATGAGCAGTTCTTC
CDR3aa: CASSVSENNEQFF

abundance: many
d_gene: TRBD1
j_gene: TRBJ2-7
v_gene: TRBV7-6
CDR3nt: TGTGCCAGCAGCTTAGCTGGCAGGGGGCAATCCTACGAGCAGTACTTC
CDR3aa: CASSLAGRGQSYEQYF

abundance: many
d_gene: .
j_gene: TRBJ1-2
v_gene: TRBV6-2/TRBV6-3
CDR3nt: TGTGCCAGCAGTTACTCGGCCTCATCGGGCTACACCTTC
CDR3aa: CASSYSASSGYTF

abundance: .
d_gene: TRBD1
j_gene: TRBJ2-3
v_gene: TRBV6-2/TRBV6-3
CDR3nt: TGTGCCAGCAGGAAACTCCGGGACAGGGGTGGAATCAATCAGCCCCAGTATTTT
CDR3aa: CASRKLRDRGGINQPQYF

abundance: .
d_gene: .
j_gene: TRBJ2-1
v_gene: TRBV7-9
CDR3nt: TGTGCCAGCAGCCGGCCGGGACAAAGTAGCACCGATGAGCAGTTCTTC
CDR3aa: CASSRPGQSSTDEQFF

abundance: .
d_gene: .
j_gene: TRBJ1-4
v_gene: TRBV20-1
CDR3nt: TGCAGTGCTAGAGGGGCCTCAGTTGGAAAACTGTTTTTT
CDR3aa: CSARGASVGKLFF

abundance: .
d_gene: .
j_gene: TRBJ2-1
v_gene: TRBV10-2
CDR3nt: TGCGCCAGCAGTGAGGGTCCAGCGGGTTACTACAATGAGCAGTTCTTC
CDR3aa: CASSEGPAGYYNEQFF

abundance: many
d_gene: .
j_gene: TRBJ1-1
v_gene: TRBV15
CDR3nt: TGTGCCACCAGCAGAGAAACCGGGACCGCCGAAGCTTTCTTT
CDR3aa: CATSRETGTAEAFF

abundance: many
d_gene: TRBD2
j_gene: TRBJ2-3
v_gene: TRBV7-8
CDR3nt: TGTGCCAGCAGGCTGACTAGCGGGGGGGCAGATACGCAGTATTTT
CDR3aa: CASRLTSGGADTQYF

abundance: few
d_gene: .
j_gene: TRBJ2-2
v_gene: TRBV19
CDR3nt: TGTGCCAGTAGTATATTGTTGGGGTTGGCCGGGGAGCTGTTTTTT
CDR3aa: CASSILLGLAGELFF